These 24 T cell receptor beta chains were all obtained from the same sample, sequenced in a study of blood T cell repertoires in COVID-19. Clones were read by immunoSEQ multiplex PCR, and TCRdb kept only the in-frame ones, dropping some. The data hold around 290,000 clones, with more than 75% observed a single time. The sequenced sample consisted of PBMCs or T cells enriched from blood (not recorded which). Every receptor here comes from a woman younger than 30 who had recovered from COVID-19.

This clone was observed a single time. CDR3 in amino acids: CASSPRREGTGELFF. The CDR3 region has the DNA TGCGCCAGCAGCCCAAGAAGGGAGGGTACCGGGGAGCTGTTTTTT. This chain links TRBV4-3 with TRBJ2-2, with TRBD2 matching over 7 bases. The CDR3 extends over 15 amino acids. Germline V gene data show CDR1 as LGHNA and CDR2 as YSLEER. J gave up 5 bases and V 4 bases, and 7 bases lay outside the gene matches.

The CDR3 is CASSLGTSGQETQYF. The CDR3 bases are TGTGCCAGCAGTTTAGGGACTAGCGGCCAAGAGACCCAGTACTTC. The chain joins TRBV28 to TRBJ2-5, with 11 nucleotides matching TRBD2. This CDR3 spans 15 amino acids. Germline V CDR1 and CDR2: MDHEN, SYDVKM. Trimming cost V 2 bases and J 1 base; bases outside gene matches: 0.

This clone was found once. V and J are TRBV19 and TRBJ1-2, with D maybe TRBD1 (6 bases). The CDR3 is 18 residues long. Germline values: CDR1 LNHDA, CDR2 SQIVND (reference sequence). With 3 bases removed from V and 0 bases from J, the gap between germline ends came to 20 bases. The DNA of the CDR3 is TGTGCCAGTAGTATCCTCCTCCTCGGGACAAGGACTAACTATGGCTACACCTTC. Translated, it gives CASSILLLGTRTNYGYTF.

This rearrangement joins TRBV3-1 (or the pseudogene TRBV3-2) to TRBJ2-3; D might be TRBD1 (5 bases). Trimming removed 1 base from V and 2 bases from J, with 19 bases in between. CDR1 and CDR2 from the germline V gene are LGHDT and YNNKEL (reference sequence). The CDR3 has 18 amino acids. CDR3 protein: CASSQGGPESEATDTQYF. The DNA for the CDR3 is TGTGCCAGCAGCCAAGGGGGCCCGGAAAGCGAAGCCACAGATACGCAGTATTTT.

The CDR3 region is CATSRGQGALNEQYF. The DNA for the CDR3 is TGTGCCACCAGTCGGGGACAGGGGGCGCTCAACGAGCAGTACTTC. This chain uses TRBV24-1 with TRBJ2-7, with 12 nucleotides matching TRBD1. Germline V gene sequence: CDR1 KGHDR, CDR2 SFDVKD. V lost 6 bases and J lost 5; bases outside the gene matches: 7. The CDR3 runs 15 residues.

In this sample, this clone turned up once. The rearrangement uses TRBV9 and TRBJ2-3, with 7 bases fitting TRBD2. This CDR3 contains 11 residues. The junction had 2 bases not matched to a gene; V was cut back by 7 bases and J by 6 bases. Germline V gene lookup returns CDR1 SGDLS and CDR2 YYNGEE. CDR3 residues: CASGEGDTQYF. In nucleotides, the CDR3 is TGTGCCAGCGGGGAGGGGGATACGCAGTATTTT. The full variable domain, its missing parts supplied by reference TRBV9 and TRBJ2-3, is DSGVTQTPKHLITATGQRVTLRCSPRSGDLSVYWYQQSLDQGLQFLIQYYNGEERAKGNILERFSAQQFPDLHSELNLSSLELGDSALYFCASGEGDTQYFGPGTRLTVL.

The chain employs TRBV28 and TRBJ1-5, with D unclear. The CDR3 runs 14 residues. Germline V lookup: CDR1 MDHEN, CDR2 SYDVKM. V lost 2 bases and J lost 7, with 12 bases in between. The CDR3 DNA reads TGTGCCAGCAGTTTAGCGGGATCGGGGCAGCCCCAGCATTTT. Encoded protein: CASSLAGSGQPQHF.

The V and J genes are TRBV5-6 and TRBJ2-1; 13 nucleotides agree with TRBD2. J gave up 5 bases and V 0 bases, and 8 bases lay outside the gene matches. The CDR3 runs to 18 residues. The germline CDR1 and CDR2 sequences are SGHDT and YYEEEE. CDR3 in DNA: TGTGCCAGCAGCTTGGAACTAGCGGGAGGGCCGGGGAACAATGAGCAGTTCTTC. Its translation: CASSLELAGGPGNNEQFF. The entire variable domain, with the rest obtained from reference TRBV5-6 and TRBJ2-1, is as follows: DAGVTQSPTHLIKTRGQQVTLRCSPKSGHDTVSWYQQALGQGPQFIFQYYEEEERQRGNFPDRFSGHQFPNYSSELNVNALLLGDSALYLCASSLELAGGPGNNEQFFGPGTRLTVL.

The V call is TRBV6-5, the J call TRBJ2-3, with no clear D. This CDR3 region has 13 residues. V lost 1 base, J lost 6 bases, and 8 bases lay in between. CDR1 and CDR2 (germline): MNHEY, SVGAGI. The CDR3 spells CASSYLRWDTQYF. For the CDR3, the DNA is TGTGCCAGCAGTTACTTGAGATGGGATACGCAGTATTTT.

The V gene is TRBV6-5, the J gene TRBJ1-2; 10 nucleotides agree with TRBD1. The V segment lost 6 bases and the J segment 8 bases; nucleotides outside the gene matches: 3. Germline V gene sequence: CDR1 MNHEY, CDR2 SVGAGI. This CDR3 is 12 amino acids long. The CDR3 nucleotides read TGTGCCAGCAGCAGGACAGGGGGGGGCTACACCTTC. It translates to CASSRTGGGYTF.

The genes are TRBV3-1 (or the pseudogene TRBV3-2) and TRBJ2-7, with 10 bases fitting TRBD2. The CDR3 runs to 16 residues. After removal of 3 bases from V and 6 bases from J, the junction contained 11 bases not matched to a gene. CDR1 and CDR2 (germline): LGHDT, YNNKEL (reference sequence). The CDR3 DNA reads TGTGCCAGCAGCCAGTCACTAGCGGGACTTTTTCGCGAGCAGTACTTC. Its translation: CASSQSLAGLFREQYF.

The chain combines TRBV3-1 (or the pseudogene TRBV3-2) with TRBJ2-2, with TRBD1 identical over 7 bases. CDR1 and CDR2 from the germline V gene are LGHDT and YNNKEL (reference sequence). Trimming removed 0 bases from V and 6 bases from J; junction bases left unmatched: 7. This CDR3 comprises 16 residues. CDR3 coding DNA: TGTGCCAGCAGCCAAGATCTGCAGGGGGTTGCCGGGGAGCTGTTTTTT. This codes for CASSQDLQGVAGELFF.

This chain links TRBV11-2 with TRBJ2-5; 10 bases match TRBD1. The germline CDR1 and CDR2 sequences are SGHAT and FQNNGV. The J segment lost 5 bases and the V segment lost 5 bases, leaving 8 bases of the junction unmatched. The CDR3 is made up of 15 amino acids. CDR3 sequence (DNA): TGTGCCAGCAGCCACGGACAGGGGGTTGGGGAGACCCAGTACTTC. This sequence encodes CASSHGQGVGETQYF.

The genes are TRBV24-1 and TRBJ1-2, with D unclear. This CDR3 is built from 13 residues. Trimming cost V 4 bases and J 4 bases, with 9 bases left between them. Germline CDR1 and CDR2: KGHDR and SFDVKD. The DNA of the CDR3 is TGTGCCACCAGTGAGGCACGCCTCTATGGCTACACCTTC. Translated: CATSEARLYGYTF.

The V gene is TRBV5-1, the J gene TRBJ2-5, with unresolved D. The CDR3 covers 14 residues. Trimming took off 4 bases at V and 5 bases at J, with 15 bases between the two ends. Germline V CDR1 and CDR2: SGHRS, YFSETQ. For the CDR3, the DNA is TGCGCCAGCAGCGACCACCGAGGTTTGGAGACCCAGTACTTC. Protein sequence: CASSDHRGLETQYF.

This clone was seen a handful of times. This chain joins TRBV2 and TRBJ1-2, with D tentatively TRBD1 (6 bases). V lost 1 base, J lost 5 bases, and 17 bases lay in between. CDR3 length: 16 residues. Germline V lookup: CDR1 SNHLY, CDR2 FYNNEI. Here the CDR3 reads CASSEDRESFGYGYTF. In DNA form, the CDR3 reads TGTGCCAGCAGTGAAGACAGGGAGAGCTTCGGATATGGCTACACCTTC.

This clone was detected only once. The chain joins TRBV18 to TRBJ2-7; 7 bases fit TRBD2. CDR1 and CDR2 from the germline V gene are KGHSH and LQKENI. The CDR3 is made up of 15 amino acids. The junction had 14 bases not matched to a gene; V was cut back by 6 bases and J by 6 bases. The CDR3 nucleotides are TGTGCCAGCTCCCGGCCCCTAGCGGACCGCGCCGAGCAGTACTTC. It codes for CASSRPLADRAEQYF. Using reference TRBV18 and TRBJ2-7 for the parts outside the CDR3, the full variable domain is NAGVMQNPRHLVRRRGQEARLRCSPMKGHSHVYWYRQLPEEGLKFMVYLQKENIIDESGMPKERFSAEFPKEGPSILRIQQVVRGDSAAYFCASSRPLADRAEQYFGPGTRLTVT.

The chain recombines TRBV28 with TRBJ2-7; a possible D gene is TRBD2 (6 bases). This CDR3 has 15 amino acids. Germline V gives CDR1 MDHEN, CDR2 SYDVKM. Trimming took off 7 bases at V and 5 bases at J, with 21 bases between the two ends. In nucleotides, the CDR3 is TGTGCCAGCACGATCGGTAGCGGTTTAGGGGACGAGCAGTACTTC. Translation: CASTIGSGLGDEQYF.

The chain couples TRBV7-9 to TRBJ1-1, with D unresolved. V was shortened by 1 base and J by 1 base, with 10 bases between the two germline ends. Germline V gene data show CDR1 as SEHNR and CDR2 as FQNEAQ (reference sequence). The CDR3 covers 15 residues. CDR3 in amino acids: CASSLDLPWNTEAFF. CDR3 nucleotides: TGTGCCAGCAGCTTAGATCTTCCGTGGAACACTGAAGCTTTCTTT. Complete variable domain (other parts from reference TRBV7-9 and TRBJ1-1): DTGVSQNPRHKITKRGQNVTFRCDPISEHNRLYWYRQTLGQGPEFLTYFQNEAQLEKSRLLSDRFSAERPKGSFSTLEIQRTEQGDSAMYLCASSLDLPWNTEAFFGQGTRLTVV.

This clone was picked up a small number of times. This chain's CDR3 is CASSLGGTGRSSYNEQFF. The CDR3 bases are TGTGCCAGCAGCTTAGGTGGGACAGGGAGAAGCTCCTACAATGAGCAGTTCTTC. This chain connects TRBV7-9 to TRBJ2-1, with 9 bases identical to TRBD1. Germline trimming cut 1 base from V and 0 bases from J; bases unmatched to any gene: 7. In germline, CDR1 is SEHNR, CDR2 FQNEAQ (reference sequence). The CDR3 is made up of 18 amino acids.

This sequence joins TRBV6-5 and TRBJ2-1; 10 positions match TRBD1. The CDR3 is made up of 14 amino acids. Germline loops: CDR1 MNHEY, CDR2 SVGAGI. V lost 5 bases, J lost 8 bases, and 6 bases stayed unmatched. CDR3 protein: CASSRQGAADEQFF. CDR3 DNA sequence: TGTGCCAGCAGTCGACAGGGGGCAGCGGATGAGCAGTTCTTC.

This chain connects TRBV18 to TRBJ2-7; TRBD2 aligns across 8 bases. The germline V gene encodes CDR1 KGHSH and CDR2 LQKENI. This CDR3 spans 15 amino acids. V was pared by 3 bases and J by 0 bases, with 4 bases of the junction left unmatched. The CDR3 spells CASSPKAGVSYEQYF. CDR3 bases: TGTGCCAGCTCACCGAAAGCGGGGGTCTCCTACGAGCAGTACTTC.

This chain connects TRBV11-3 to TRBJ2-1; 7 nucleotides align to TRBD2. V was pared by 3 bases and J by 4 bases, with 6 bases of the junction left unmatched. The CDR3 extends over 15 amino acids. CDR1 SGHNT and CDR2 YENEEA come from the germline V gene. CDR3 protein: CASSLVIGGYNEQFF. CDR3 bases: TGTGCCAGCAGCTTGGTCATCGGGGGGTACAATGAGCAGTTCTTC.

This clone was counted a few times. This sequence joins TRBV27 and TRBJ1-1, with TRBD1 as a possible D gene (6 bases). The CDR3 runs to 14 residues. Germline V gene data show CDR1 as MNHEY and CDR2 as SMNVEV (reference sequence). V lost 2 bases and J 5 bases, leaving 12 bases between the germline ends. CDR3: CASSLGGGVTEAFF. CDR3 nucleotide sequence: TGTGCCAGCAGTTTAGGGGGGGGCGTTACTGAAGCTTTCTTT.